Presented here are 9 T cell receptor beta chains from one specimen sequenced in a study of T cells after yellow fever vaccination (dated by TCRdb to between 2019 and 2020). Explained via the paper, the treatment or condition label denotes: live attenuated yellow fever vaccine strain. Library preparation was by 5' RACE. The listed sequencing device is Illumina NovaSeq 6000. In-frame beta chains were kept once TCRdb had trimmed the public reads at Q25 with fastp and called clones with MiXCR. Records with the same CDR3 protein are collapsed into one entry carrying the most frequent genes and DNA. Counted in this sample were about 320,000 distinct CDR3 sequences; about 4.5% of them appeared once. The ten largest clones represent roughly a fifth of the sample. The sample consisted of PBMCs, taken 15 days after the yellow fever booster vaccination. The receptor source for this set is a man in his late teens or twenties who received the YFV17D yellow fever vaccine.

This clonotype was picked up many times. V is TRBV20-1 and J is TRBJ2-3; D gene ambiguous. This CDR3 is built from 13 residues. The germline CDR1 and CDR2 sequences are DFQATT and SNEGSKA (reference sequence). Between the trimmed V and J ends, which lost 3 bases and 4 bases, there was a span of 11 bases. The CDR3 coding sequence is TGCAGTGCTAGGAATTCCGGTTCAGATACGCAGTATTTT. Residues: CSARNSGSDTQYF.

Many counts were recorded for this clonotype. The chain carries TRBV29-1 and TRBJ2-7, with D possibly TRBD1 on 6 matching bases. This CDR3 region has 13 residues. Trimming pared 5 bases from V and 0 bases from J, leaving 11 bases between. Germline lookup yields CDR1 SQVTM and CDR2 ANQGSEA. This chain's CDR3 is CSVWDTHSYEQYV. DNA of the CDR3: TGCAGCGTTTGGGACACCCACTCCTACGAGCAGTACGTC.

The rearrangement joins TRBV6-2 or TRBV6-3 to TRBJ2-4; D assignment may be TRBD1 or TRBD2 (5 bases each). The V end lost 4 bases, the J end lost 11 bases, and 12 bases lay between the germline ends. CDR1 and CDR2 (germline): MNHEY, SVGEGT. This CDR3 spans 12 amino acids. CDR3 sequence reads: CASSWVSGLQYF. As DNA, the CDR3 is TGTGCCAGCAGTTGGGTCTCGGGACTTCAGTACTTC.

This clonotype was seen many times. The rearrangement joins TRBV4-3 to TRBJ2-3, with 9 bases identical to TRBD2. There are 16 residues in the CDR3. V dropped 1 base and J dropped 2; count of bases not matched to a gene: 4. Germline CDR1 LGHNA, CDR2 YSLEER. DNA of the CDR3: TGCGCCAGCAGCCAAGCTCCTAGCGGGGACACAGATACGCAGTATTTT. This sequence encodes CASSQAPSGDTDTQYF.

In its sample, this clonotype was seen many times. The chain links TRBV7-9 to TRBJ1-6; 7 nucleotides match TRBD1. The length of the CDR3 is 19 residues. Germline V gives CDR1 SEHNR, CDR2 FQNEAQ (reference sequence). J was trimmed by 2 bases and V by 6 bases; bases with no gene match: 16. CDR3 sequence reads: CASSHPKGGLLTYNSPLHF. CDR3 DNA sequence: TGTGCCAGCAGTCACCCCAAAGGGGGCCTGTTAACCTATAATTCACCCCTCCACTTT.

This clonotype was seen ten or more times. The chain uses TRBV7-2 and TRBJ1-2; 7 bases map to TRBD1. V was pared by 0 bases and J by 4 bases, with 2 bases of the junction left unmatched. Per the germline V gene, CDR1 is SGHTA and CDR2 is FQGNSA. CDR3 length equals 14 residues. The CDR3 sequence: CASSLARDSYGYTF. As DNA, the CDR3 is TGTGCCAGCAGCTTAGCCCGGGACAGCTATGGCTACACCTTC. The variable domain in full, completed from reference TRBV7-2 and TRBJ1-2, reads GAGVSQSPSNKVTEKGKDVELRCDPISGHTALYWYRQSLGQGLEFLIYFQGNSAPDKSGLPSDRFSAERTGGSVSTLTIQRTQQEDSAVYLCASSLARDSYGYTFGSGTRLTVV.

The rearrangement uses TRBV5-1 and TRBJ2-5, with D tentatively TRBD1 (6 bases). Germline V lookup: CDR1 SGHRS, CDR2 YFSETQ. This CDR3 has 14 amino acids. V lost 4 bases to trimming and J lost 1 base, with 11 bases between them. CDR3 amino acids: CASSRGQSQETQYF. The CDR3 DNA sequence: TGCGCCAGCAGCCGAGGACAGAGCCAAGAGACCCAGTACTTC.

Ten or more counts support this clonotype. The chain has TRBV4-1 and TRBJ1-1, with D unclear. The CDR3 runs to 14 residues. The V and J ends lost 6 bases and 2 bases respectively, with 13 bases between them. CDR1 and CDR2 (germline): MGHRA, YSYEKL. The CDR3 here is CASRRTRLNTEAFF. The CDR3 DNA is TGCGCCAGCAGGAGGACCAGATTAAACACTGAAGCTTTCTTT.

This clonotype has a count of ten or more. J is TRBJ2-3 and V is TRBV7-2; TRBD1 agrees at 7 bases. This CDR3 has 14 residues. V lost 2 bases, J lost 4 bases, and 3 bases stayed unmatched. CDR1 and CDR2 (germline): SGHTA, FQGNSA. Here the CDR3 DNA reads TGTGCCAGCAGCTTAAGGGGGCACCCAGATACGCAGTATTTT. Translation gives CASSLRGHPDTQYF. Based on the CDR3 plus reference TRBV7-2 and TRBJ2-3, the full variable domain is GAGVSQSPSNKVTEKGKDVELRCDPISGHTALYWYRQSLGQGLEFLIYFQGNSAPDKSGLPSDRFSAERTGGSVSTLTIQRTQQEDSAVYLCASSLRGHPDTQYFGPGTRLTVL.